Following are 5 T cell receptor beta chains from one sample sequenced in a study of control samples from healthy donors and cancer patients. Some clones are missing from TCRdb's copy, which holds only in-frame ones; the method was immunoSEQ multiplex PCR. Of about 40,000 clones in the sample, more than 70% were seen once. The sequenced sample was PBMCs. Receptors originate from a woman in her fifties or sixties with lung cancer.

The chain joins TRBV4-3 to TRBJ2-5; the D call may be TRBD1 or TRBD2 (7 bases each). The length of the CDR3 is 15 residues. Trimming cost V 1 base and J 5 bases, with 14 bases left between them. CDR1 is LGHNA and CDR2 is YSLEER in the germline V gene. CDR3 sequence: CASSQVGRGGETQYF. CDR3 DNA: TGCGCCAGCAGCCAAGTCGGCAGGGGGGGGGAGACCCAGTACTTC.

This clone showed up just once. The genes are TRBV11-3 and TRBJ2-1, with D possibly being TRBD2 (6 bases). The germline V gene has CDR1 SGHNT and CDR2 YENEEA. Trimming removed 9 bases from V and 6 bases from J, with 18 bases in between. There are 14 residues in the CDR3. CDR3 coding DNA: TGTGCCAGTAGATCGGGGGAGAGTCGCAATGAGCAGTTCTTC. It translates to CASRSGESRNEQFF.

The chain recombines TRBV5-1 with TRBJ2-2, with 7 positions matching TRBD2. This CDR3 is built from 15 residues. Germline V gives CDR1 SGHRS, CDR2 YFSETQ. V lost 8 bases and J lost 2; bases outside the gene matches: 9. CDR3 bases: TGCGCCAGTCGGGGAGGCGGGAGCAACACCGGGGAGCTGTTTTTT. Its protein is CASRGGGSNTGELFF. Together with reference TRBV5-1 and TRBJ2-2, the CDR3 gives the full variable domain: KAGVTQTPRYLIKTRGQQVTLSCSPISGHRSVSWYQQTPGQGLQFLFEYFSETQRNKGNFPGRFSGRQFSNSRSEMNVSTLELGDSALYLCASRGGGSNTGELFFGEGSRLTVL.

The chain links TRBV3-1 (or the pseudogene TRBV3-2) to TRBJ2-7; 12 bases align to TRBD1. This CDR3 spans 15 amino acids. J was trimmed by 7 bases and V by 8 bases; bases with no gene match: 12. The germline V gene encodes CDR1 LGHDT and CDR2 YNNKEL (reference sequence). The CDR3 DNA reads as TGTGCCAGCTCGCCCGGGACAGGGGGCTACTGGGAGCAGTACTTC. This sequence encodes CASSPGTGGYWEQYF.

This chain joins TRBV21-1 and TRBJ1-2; the table gives TRBD1 as D, unverified against the DNA. TRBV21-1 constitutes a pseudogene. The CDR3 is 18 residues long. The CDR3 reads CASSKTITGPQANYGYTF. The CDR3 DNA follows: TGTGCCAGCAGCAAAACGATAACAGGGCCCCAAGCTAACTATGGCTACACCTTC.